This T cell receptor (beta chain) came from a study of siplizumab effects on memory and regulatory T cells. About this clone: Its specificity is unknown.

Researchers maintained the mixed lymphocyte reaction cells in coculture at 37°C for about six days. The protocol was immunoSEQ multiplex PCR, while the TCRdb copy is restricted to in-frame clones and leaves out a portion. The table lists fewer than 11,000 clones, about half of them singletons, with under 25% in the top ten. The sample taken for sequencing was CFSE-low (dividing) CD4+ T cells sorted from an allogeneic mixed lymphocyte reaction. This TCR was recovered from a human donor in good health; the cells came from an allogeneic mixed lymphocyte reaction.

The CDR3 sequence is CASSSRVVGQSEQYF. CDR3 coding DNA: TGTGCCAGCAGCTCCCGGGTGGTCGGACAGAGCGAGCAGTACTTC. J is TRBJ2-5 and V is TRBV7-9, with a weak D call TRBD1 (6 bases). Matching the DNA end better, TRBJ2-7 makes the J call doubtful. The germline V gene encodes CDR1 SEHNR and CDR2 FQNEAQ (reference sequence). This CDR3 contains 15 residues.